The 29 T cell receptor beta chains in this list originate from one sample, sequenced in a study of neurological immune-mediated disorders. TCRdb reprocessed the 5' RACE reads with MiXCR, giving one entry per CDR3 protein. Counted here are tens of thousands of distinct CDR3 sequences, under 4.5% occurring once; the ten biggest clones make up under 4%. The source material was PBMCs. The source is a woman in her 30s with multiple sclerosis.

The table lists this clonotype with many counts. This chain uses TRBV5-1 with TRBJ1-2, with D perhaps matching TRBD1 (6 bases). The CDR3 totals 13 residues. CDR1 and CDR2 from the germline V gene are SGHRS and YFSETQ. V was pared by 4 bases and J by 8 bases, with 15 bases between. The CDR3 DNA sequence: TGCGCCAGCAGCGCCGCGGACAGTGGAGGCTACACCTTC. Its protein product is CASSAADSGGYTF.

This clonotype came up many times. The chain is built from TRBV7-8 and TRBJ2-7; D may correspond to TRBD1 or TRBD2 (5 bases each). The CDR3 has 11 amino acids. The germline CDR1 and CDR2 sequences are SGHVS and FQNEAQ. V was cut by 6 bases and J by 2 bases, with 5 bases left in between. The CDR3 loop is CASRGAYEQYF. Here the CDR3 DNA reads TGTGCCAGCAGGGGGGCCTACGAGCAGTACTTC.

This clonotype was seen a handful of times. V gene TRBV5-1 combines with J gene TRBJ2-3, with TRBD2 as a possible D gene (6 bases). The germline V and J ends were trimmed by 7 bases and 8 bases, with 17 bases remaining between them. This CDR3 contains 13 residues. Per the germline V gene, CDR1 is SGHRS and CDR2 is YFSETQ. CDR3 nucleotide sequence: TGCGCCAGCGGAGAGGGGACTGAGGGTACGCAGTATTTT. It yields the protein CASGEGTEGTQYF.

As for this clonotype: This could be a read error, since a much larger clone is one nucleotide away. This rearrangement joins TRBV20-1 to TRBJ2-1, with D unresolved. The CDR3 totals 16 residues. The V gene's germline CDR1 is DFQATT and CDR2 SNEGSKA (reference sequence). As DNA, the CDR3 is TGCAGTGCTAGAGATCGGTGGCGGAGCTCCGACAATGAGCAGTTCTTC. It specifies CSARDRWRSSDNEQFF.

At least ten counts were recorded for this clonotype. This chain joins TRBV7-9 and TRBJ2-7; TRBD2 might be the D (5 bases). V dropped 2 bases and J dropped 4 bases, with 15 bases sitting between them. Germline V gene lookup returns CDR1 SEHNR and CDR2 FQNEAQ (reference sequence). CDR3 length: 15 residues. The CDR3 reads CASSLTTAGEYEQYF. The CDR3 DNA follows: TGTGCCAGCAGCTTAACGACGGCGGGCGAGTACGAGCAGTACTTC.

This clonotype was found many times. This sequence joins TRBV9 and TRBJ2-1; the D gene is possibly TRBD2 (6 bases). The V end lost 2 bases, the J end lost 5 bases, and 17 bases lay between the germline ends. Germline V gene data show CDR1 as SGDLS and CDR2 as YYNGEE. The CDR3 runs 16 residues. In DNA form, the CDR3 reads TGTGCCAGCAGCGTTGATCCGGGACTCATCGACAATGAGCAGTTCTTC. As protein: CASSVDPGLIDNEQFF.

At least ten counts were recorded for this clonotype. V is TRBV6-5 and J is TRBJ1-1, with 8 nucleotides matching TRBD1. J gave up 4 bases and V 0 bases, and 1 base lay outside the gene matches. Germline CDR1 is MNHEY and CDR2 is SVGAGI. This CDR3 is built from 14 residues. CDR3 DNA sequence: TGTGCCAGCAGTTACTCGACAGGGGTCACTGAAGCTTTCTTT. It translates to CASSYSTGVTEAFF.

This clonotype was recorded at least ten times. This chain links TRBV9 with TRBJ2-3, with a possible D match to TRBD2 (7 bases). Trimming cost V 6 bases and J 0 bases, with 11 bases left between them. CDR1 is SGDLS and CDR2 is YYNGEE in the germline V gene. The CDR3 has 14 residues. The CDR3, as DNA: TGTGCCAGCACGGGGGGCCTAAGCACAGATACGCAGTATTTT. It translates to CASTGGLSTDTQYF. Full variable domain (rest looked up from reference TRBV9 and TRBJ2-3): DSGVTQTPKHLITATGQRVTLRCSPRSGDLSVYWYQQSLDQGLQFLIQYYNGEERAKGNILERFSAQQFPDLHSELNLSSLELGDSALYFCASTGGLSTDTQYFGPGTRLTVL.

This clonotype was seen repeatedly, ten times or more. The rearrangement uses TRBV5-1 and TRBJ2-5, with TRBD2 matching over 9 bases. Per germline, CDR1 SGHRS and CDR2 YFSETQ. This CDR3 region has 14 residues. J gave up 5 bases and V 7 bases, and 9 bases lay outside the gene matches. The CDR3 here is CASHAAAGGETQYF. The CDR3 DNA sequence: TGCGCCAGCCACGCCGCCGCGGGAGGGGAGACCCAGTACTTC.

In its sample, this clonotype was seen many times. V and J are TRBV20-1 and TRBJ1-5; 7 nucleotides agree with TRBD1. The germline gives CDR1 DFQATT, CDR2 SNEGSKA (reference sequence). J lost 4 bases, V lost 4 bases, and 1 base had no gene match. This CDR3 region has 12 residues. CDR3 sequence: CSATGGNQPQHF. DNA for the CDR3: TGCAGTGCTACAGGGGGTAATCAGCCCCAGCATTTT.

This clonotype was observed many times. This chain links TRBV6-5 with TRBJ1-4; D is uncertain. Deletions cut 10 bases from V and 0 bases from J, with 12 bases between. CDR3 length: 14 amino acids. Germline CDR1 MNHEY, CDR2 SVGAGI. The CDR3 sequence is CATTTSATNEKLFF. The CDR3 nucleotides read TGTGCCACCACTACCTCGGCAACTAATGAAAAACTGTTTTTT.

The sample holds many counts of this clonotype. The rearrangement joins TRBV5-1 to TRBJ2-2, with TRBD1 matching 7 bases. V lost 4 bases to trimming and J lost 3 bases; unmatched junction nucleotides: 6. Germline assignment: CDR1 SGHRS and CDR2 YFSETQ. The CDR3 runs 15 residues. Here the CDR3 DNA reads TGCGCCAGCAGCATGCAAACAGGGGACACCGGGGAGCTGTTTTTT. Encoded protein: CASSMQTGDTGELFF.

The table lists this clonotype with many counts. The rearrangement links TRBV5-6 to TRBJ2-2; TRBD2 might be the D (6 bases). Germline V gene data show CDR1 as SGHDT and CDR2 as YYEEEE. The CDR3 has 14 amino acids. V gave up 5 bases and J gave up 4 bases, with 12 bases separating them. The CDR3 loop reads CASRWRAGTGELFF. DNA of the CDR3: TGTGCCAGCAGATGGAGGGCGGGCACCGGGGAGCTGTTTTTT. The full variable domain, in which reference TRBV5-6 and TRBJ2-2 provide the parts outside the CDR3, is DAGVTQSPTHLIKTRGQQVTLRCSPKSGHDTVSWYQQALGQGPQFIFQYYEEEERQRGNFPDRFSGHQFPNYSSELNVNALLLGDSALYLCASRWRAGTGELFFGEGSRLTVL.

This clonotype was seen repeatedly, ten times or more. The chain employs TRBV20-1 and TRBJ2-7; TRBD2 agrees at 13 bases. The germline gives CDR1 DFQATT, CDR2 SNEGSKA (reference sequence). J was trimmed by 3 bases and V by 7 bases; bases with no gene match: 6. The length of the CDR3 is 14 residues. In DNA form, the CDR3 reads TGCAGTGGTAGGGGGACTAGCGGGGACTACGAGCAGTACTTC. It specifies CSGRGTSGDYEQYF.

In this sample, this clonotype turned up many times. This sequence joins TRBV20-1 and TRBJ2-5, with D perhaps TRBD1 or TRBD2 (5 bases each). This CDR3 has 12 residues. Germline CDR1 is DFQATT and CDR2 is SNEGSKA (reference sequence). V lost 3 bases to trimming and J lost 5 bases, with 10 bases between them. CDR3 residues: CSASVGEETQYF. The CDR3 DNA sequence: TGCAGTGCTAGTGTAGGGGAGGAGACCCAGTACTTC.

This clonotype was seen repeatedly, ten times or more. The CDR3 DNA reads as TGTGCCACCAGCAGGTCCTACATGTCGGGGGAGCTGTTTTTT. It codes for CATSRSYMSGELFF. The chain joins TRBV15 to TRBJ2-2; D is undetermined. Trimming took off 3 bases at V and 8 bases at J, with 13 bases between the two ends. The V gene's germline CDR1 is LNHNV and CDR2 YYDKDF (reference sequence). The CDR3 runs to 14 residues.

In this sample, this clonotype turned up a few times. The CDR3 loop reads CASSWDRGSGQYF. DNA of the CDR3: TGCGCCAGCAGCTGGGACAGGGGGTCGGGGCAGTACTTC. The chain couples TRBV5-1 to TRBJ2-7; 11 bases line up with TRBD1. The germline gives CDR1 SGHRS, CDR2 YFSETQ. Trimming removed 3 bases from V and 9 bases from J; junction bases left unmatched: 5. The CDR3 spans 13 residues.

This clonotype appeared a few times. The chain employs TRBV5-1 and TRBJ2-2, with D tentatively TRBD1 (6 bases). The CDR3 runs 17 residues. The V gene's germline CDR1 is SGHRS and CDR2 YFSETQ. V dropped 1 base and J dropped 3 bases, with 16 bases sitting between them. The CDR3 bases are TGCGCCAGCAGCTTGAGTTTAGGGGGATCGGACACCGGGGAGCTGTTTTTT. It yields the protein CASSLSLGGSDTGELFF.

This clonotype was recorded many times. The CDR3 spells CASSRGGGRRETQYF. Written as DNA, the CDR3 is TGTGCCAGCAGCCGAGGCGGGGGTCGGAGAGAGACCCAGTACTTC. V is TRBV7-2 and J is TRBJ2-5; 7 bases map to TRBD2. The CDR3 is 15 residues long. Germline CDR1 SGHTA, CDR2 FQGNSA. The ends lost 5 bases at V and 4 bases at J; junction bases unmatched: 10.

This clonotype was detected many times. The V gene is TRBV15, the J gene TRBJ2-3, with 7 bases that match TRBD2. J lost 5 bases, V lost 0 bases, and 5 bases had no gene match. Germline V lookup: CDR1 LNHNV, CDR2 YYDKDF (reference sequence). This CDR3 is built from 15 residues. The CDR3 DNA reads as TGTGCCACCAGCAGAGAAGGCAGGGAGGGAGATACGCAGTATTTT. Protein sequence: CATSREGREGDTQYF.

This clonotype was counted ten times or more. The chain's CDR3 is CSARVGGTSTDTQYF. The CDR3 coding sequence is TGCAGTGCTAGGGTGGGGGGGACTAGCACAGATACGCAGTATTTT. The V gene is TRBV20-1, the J gene TRBJ2-3; 7 nucleotides line up with TRBD2. The germline V gene has CDR1 DFQATT and CDR2 SNEGSKA (reference sequence). The CDR3 covers 15 residues. Trimming removed 3 bases from V and 0 bases from J; junction bases left unmatched: 6.

This clonotype was observed at least ten times. This rearrangement joins TRBV20-1 to TRBJ1-4, with D unresolved. This CDR3 is 12 amino acids long. V was pared by 6 bases and J by 0 bases, with 5 bases between. Germline CDR1 is DFQATT and CDR2 is SNEGSKA (reference sequence). For the CDR3, the DNA is TGCAGTGCATATGCAACTAATGAAAAACTGTTTTTT. The encoded protein is CSAYATNEKLFF.

Ten or more counts support this clonotype. V and J are TRBV7-2 and TRBJ2-7, with TRBD2 as a possible D gene (5 bases). CDR1 is SGHTA, CDR2 FQGNSA, per germline. Trimming cost V 6 bases and J 0 bases, with 18 bases left between them. The CDR3 contains 16 residues. The chain's CDR3 is CASSNPRAGRSYEQYF. The CDR3, as DNA: TGTGCCAGCAGTAACCCACGGGCGGGTCGCTCCTACGAGCAGTACTTC. Filled out from reference TRBV7-2 and TRBJ2-7, the complete variable domain reads GAGVSQSPSNKVTEKGKDVELRCDPISGHTALYWYRQSLGQGLEFLIYFQGNSAPDKSGLPSDRFSAERTGGSVSTLTIQRTQQEDSAVYLCASSNPRAGRSYEQYFGPGTRLTVT.

At least ten counts were recorded for this clonotype. The rearrangement joins TRBV28 to TRBJ2-7, with TRBD2 matching over 8 bases. Per germline, CDR1 MDHEN and CDR2 SYDVKM. After removal of 4 bases from V and 2 bases from J, the junction contained 7 bases not matched to a gene. The CDR3 extends over 15 amino acids. The CDR3 loop is CASSSPGRGAYEQYF. The CDR3 DNA follows: TGTGCCAGCAGTTCCCCGGGGCGGGGGGCCTACGAGCAGTACTTC.

The sample holds many counts of this clonotype. V is TRBV6-5 and J is TRBJ2-1, with 10 bases identical to TRBD1. V shed 8 bases and J 0 bases; nucleotides not matched to a gene: 1. From germline, CDR1 is MNHEY and CDR2 SVGAGI. This CDR3 is built from 14 residues. CDR3 sequence: CASRTGGSYNEQFF. CDR3 coding DNA: TGTGCCAGCCGGACAGGGGGCTCCTACAATGAGCAGTTCTTC.

In its sample, this clonotype was seen many times. The chain employs TRBV12-5 and TRBJ1-1; D unclear. Germline lookup yields CDR1 LGHNT and CDR2 FRNRAP. Trimming pared 2 bases from V and 3 bases from J, leaving 7 bases between. This CDR3 spans 13 amino acids. CDR3 in amino acids: CASGLRWDTEAFF. DNA for the CDR3: TGTGCTAGTGGTTTGAGGTGGGACACTGAAGCTTTCTTT.

This clonotype appeared many times. This chain connects TRBV20-1 to TRBJ2-2; 7 bases are shared with TRBD2. Unmatched junction bases numbered 16, after V lost 6 bases and J lost 0 bases. CDR3 length: 18 amino acids. CDR1 is DFQATT and CDR2 is SNEGSKA in the germline V gene (reference sequence). The CDR3 bases are TGCAGTGCCATGGATAGGAGGCGGGGGACCTCGAACACCGGGGAGCTGTTTTTT. It is translated as CSAMDRRRGTSNTGELFF.

This clonotype was found many times. CDR3 sequence: CASSSRQGSSDEQFF. DNA of the CDR3: TGCGCCAGCAGCTCGAGACAGGGGTCGAGCGATGAGCAGTTCTTC. The chain couples TRBV5-1 to TRBJ2-1, with TRBD1 matching 8 bases. V was pared by 3 bases and J by 8 bases, with 10 bases of the junction left unmatched. CDR1 SGHRS and CDR2 YFSETQ come from the germline V gene. CDR3 size: 15 residues.

This clonotype was recorded many times. This sequence joins TRBV20-1 and TRBJ1-1; a weak D match, TRBD1 (6 bases). Germline CDR1 is DFQATT and CDR2 is SNEGSKA (reference sequence). V was cut by 1 base and J by 0 bases, with 9 bases left in between. The CDR3 is made up of 14 amino acids. The CDR3 region is CSARGGGLNTEAFF. The CDR3 DNA sequence: TGCAGTGCTAGAGGGGGGGGCTTGAACACTGAAGCTTTCTTT.